This TCR beta chain is from a study of blood T cell repertoires in COVID-19. Study overall: The United States, Italy and Spain provided the acute and convalescent COVID-19 samples. The cDNA or gDNA used as material had been derived from T cells, B-cell-depleted T cells, or PBMCs.

Enrolled during active infection, Seattle patients were then followed longitudinally. There are 12 residues in the CDR3. V shed 3 bases and J shed 5 bases, with 8 bases lying between them. CDR1 WNHNN and CDR2 SYGVQD come from the germline V gene (reference sequence). This clone was recorded once. In the original workflow: By means of reference gene primer amplification, nucleated cell counts were estimated. The protocol was immunoSEQ multiplex PCR, while the TCRdb copy is restricted to in-frame clones and leaves out a portion. The D gene and trimming were derived from the DNA, and the V and J assignments and clone size from that table. The repertoire holds about 480,000 clones, with 89% as singletons.

Sequenced sample: peripheral blood. The V and J genes are TRBV10-1 and TRBJ2-7; D is uncertain. The source is a man aged 18 to 35 with COVID-19, enrolled during active disease. CDR3 nucleotide sequence: TGCGCCAGCAGTGATAGTGAGGACGAGCAGTACTTC. It codes for CASSDSEDEQYF.